A single sample is the source of the 22 T cell receptor beta chains below, sequenced in a study of blood T cell repertoires in COVID-19. The assay was immunoSEQ multiplex PCR, and TCRdb's table has in-frame clones only and misses some. The table shows 400,000 to 500,000 clones, with approximately 90% occurring only once. Sequencing was done on a sample of PBMCs or T cells enriched from blood (not recorded which). Receptor source: a middle-aged woman who had recovered from COVID-19.

The rearrangement links TRBV18 to TRBJ2-1; 10 nucleotides line up with TRBD2. V trimming: 1 base; J trimming: 3 bases; junction bases outside the gene matches: 3. The germline gives CDR1 KGHSH, CDR2 LQKENI. The CDR3 runs to 16 residues. CDR3 sequence: CASSPLIAGGYNEQFF. As DNA, the CDR3 is TGTGCCAGCTCACCACTGATAGCGGGAGGCTACAATGAGCAGTTCTTC.

In its sample, this clone was seen once. This CDR3 is CASSLGVYQGGETQYF. CDR3 nucleotides: TGTGCCAGCAGCTTAGGCGTTTATCAGGGGGGCGAGACCCAGTACTTC. The V and J genes are TRBV7-2 and TRBJ2-5; a possible D gene is TRBD1 (7 bases). Trimming took off 1 base at V and 5 bases at J, with 17 bases between the two ends. The CDR3 is 16 residues long. From germline, CDR1 is SGHTA and CDR2 FQGNSA.

This clone occurred once. The CDR3 nucleotides are TGTGCCAGTAGAAGGGACATTAATCAGCCCCAGCATTTT. It is translated as CASRRDINQPQHF. This chain connects TRBV19 to TRBJ1-5; D is possibly TRBD1 (6 bases). In germline, CDR1 is LNHDA, CDR2 SQIVND (reference sequence). CDR3 length: 13 residues. V lost 6 bases and J 4 bases, leaving 10 bases between the germline ends.

J is TRBJ2-2 and V is TRBV27, with TRBD2 identical over 11 bases. Trimming removed 7 bases from V and 5 bases from J; junction bases left unmatched: 9. Germline V gives CDR1 MNHEY, CDR2 SMNVEV (reference sequence). The CDR3 contains 16 residues. The CDR3: CASTPGLAVETGELFF. CDR3 bases: TGTGCCAGCACTCCGGGACTAGCGGTTGAAACCGGGGAGCTGTTTTTT.

As DNA, the CDR3 is TGCAGTGCTAGTCGGGACAGCATGCTCCGAGGTTCACCCCTCCACTTT. This codes for CSASRDSMLRGSPLHF. V usage is TRBV20-1 and J usage is TRBJ1-6; 7 bases fit TRBD1. V was pared by 3 bases and J by 9 bases, with 14 bases of the junction left unmatched. Germline CDR1 reads DFQATT; CDR2 reads SNEGSKA (reference sequence). This CDR3 spans 16 amino acids.

This clone turned up a few times. The chain recombines TRBV7-8 with TRBJ2-7; no reliable D call. CDR1 and CDR2 from the germline V gene are SGHVS and FQNEAQ. Trimming removed 1 base at V and 3 bases at J, with 10 bases between. The CDR3 is made up of 14 amino acids. The CDR3 coding sequence is TGTGCCAGCAGCTTAGATATGAGTCGCTACGAGCAGTACTTC. Translated: CASSLDMSRYEQYF.

The sample holds many counts of this clone. V gene TRBV5-8 combines with J gene TRBJ1-2, with 10 bases lining up with TRBD1. The junction had 4 bases not matched to a gene; V was cut back by 4 bases and J by 4 bases. In germline, CDR1 is SGHTS, CDR2 YDEGEE. CDR3 size: 14 residues. CDR3: CASSGRTGGYGYTF. The CDR3 nucleotides are TGTGCCAGCAGCGGCCGGACAGGGGGCTATGGCTACACCTTC.

The rearrangement uses TRBV3-1 (or the pseudogene TRBV3-2) and TRBJ2-1; the match to TRBD1 covers 8 bases. The CDR3 extends over 15 amino acids. After removal of 4 bases from V and 9 bases from J, the junction contained 11 bases not matched to a gene. The germline V gene has CDR1 LGHDT and CDR2 YNNKEL (reference sequence). The CDR3 sequence: CASSRAGGYRGEQFF. The DNA for the CDR3 is TGTGCCAGCAGCCGGGCAGGGGGCTACCGTGGTGAGCAGTTCTTC.

This sequence joins TRBV10-3 and TRBJ2-1; 10 positions agree with TRBD1. This CDR3 comprises 14 residues. V lost 6 bases, J lost 9 bases, and 8 bases stayed unmatched. The germline CDR1 and CDR2 sequences are ENHRY and SYGVKD. The CDR3 nucleotides are TGTGCCATCAGCAACACCGGGACAGGGGTTGAGCAGTTCTTC. Translating gives CAISNTGTGVEQFF.

V is TRBV24-1 and J is TRBJ2-5, with TRBD2 matching 8 bases. Germline CDR1 reads KGHDR; CDR2 reads SFDVKD. V shed 10 bases and J 4 bases; nucleotides not matched to a gene: 16. CDR3 size: 16 residues. The CDR3 DNA reads TGTGCCACGCTCCTCGTATGGGTAGCGGGGTCAGAGACCCAGTACTTC. As protein: CATLLVWVAGSETQYF.

The chain is built from TRBV4-1 and TRBJ1-1; D uncertain. Germline V CDR1 and CDR2: MGHRA, YSYEKL. Trimming took off 3 bases at V and 4 bases at J, with 21 bases between the two ends. The CDR3 extends over 17 amino acids. The CDR3 DNA reads as TGCGCCAGCAGCCATATGCGGGCCCGCACTATAGGCACTGAAGCTTTCTTT. Translation gives CASSHMRARTIGTEAFF.

V and J are TRBV9 and TRBJ2-3, with a possible D match to TRBD2 (6 bases). Germline CDR1 reads SGDLS; CDR2 reads YYNGEE. The V and J ends lost 2 bases and 6 bases respectively, with 22 bases between them. CDR3 length equals 17 residues. CDR3 sequence: CASSVSPAGQPPDTQYF. In DNA form, the CDR3 reads TGTGCCAGCAGCGTTTCTCCAGCGGGCCAACCCCCCGATACGCAGTATTTT.

The chain has TRBV10-3 and TRBJ2-1; 8 bases match TRBD1. V was pared by 4 bases and J by 6 bases, with 2 bases of the junction left unmatched. There are 13 residues in the CDR3. Germline values: CDR1 ENHRY, CDR2 SYGVKD. CDR3 amino acids: CAISGGQGNEQFF. The CDR3 DNA is TGTGCCATCAGTGGCGGACAGGGCAATGAGCAGTTCTTC.

The chain recombines TRBV13 with TRBJ2-7; 7 bases agree with TRBD1. The CDR3 length is 14 residues. Germline CDR1 is PRHDT and CDR2 is FYEKMQ (reference sequence). The J segment lost 2 bases and the V segment lost 2 bases, leaving 3 bases of the junction unmatched. The CDR3 DNA reads TGTGCCAGCAGCTTAAGGACAGGACCCTACGAGCAGTACTTC. Translation gives CASSLRTGPYEQYF.

The rearrangement uses TRBV11-2 and TRBJ1-2, with unresolved D. This CDR3 comprises 12 residues. V lost 4 bases and J lost 8, with 11 bases in between. CDR1 and CDR2 (germline): SGHAT, FQNNGV. CDR3 coding DNA: TGTGCCAGCAGCTCGACCCTGCGGGGCTACACCTTC. This translates into CASSSTLRGYTF.

The rearrangement links TRBV25-1 to TRBJ2-1, with 7 bases that match TRBD2. This CDR3 has 11 residues. J was trimmed by 6 bases and V by 8 bases; bases with no gene match: 1. Germline loops: CDR1 MGHDK, CDR2 SYGVNS. CDR3 coding DNA: TGTGCCAGCTCTAGCGGCAATGAGCAGTTCTTC. As protein: CASSSGNEQFF.

This chain connects TRBV27 to TRBJ1-1; D is possibly TRBD1 (5 bases). The V gene's germline CDR1 is MNHEY and CDR2 SMNVEV (reference sequence). The CDR3 has 16 amino acids. Trimming removed 6 bases from V and 5 bases from J, with 22 bases in between. The CDR3 coding sequence is TGTGCCAGCAGGGACGCCTCCGGGACTTGGGTAACTGAAGCTTTCTTT. Translated: CASRDASGTWVTEAFF.

The genes are TRBV24-1 and TRBJ2-5, with D possibly TRBD1 on 5 matching bases. The V end lost 12 bases, the J end lost 5 bases, and 18 bases lay between the germline ends. The CDR3 loop spans 13 amino acids. The V gene's germline CDR1 is KGHDR and CDR2 SFDVKD. For the CDR3, the DNA is TGTGCCTCCGAAAGGGGTCCTGGGGAGACCCAGTACTTC. The encoded protein is CASERGPGETQYF.

The J gene is TRBJ1-2, the V gene TRBV19; 7 bases map to TRBD1. The CDR3 is 15 amino acids. J was trimmed by 8 bases and V by 9 bases; bases with no gene match: 18. Looked up from germline, CDR1 is LNHDA and CDR2 is SQIVND (reference sequence). As DNA, the CDR3 is TGTGCCAGCTTACGGAATAGACAGGGATTCGACGGCTACACCTTC. Translated: CASLRNRQGFDGYTF.

This clone was seen a single time. The rearrangement links TRBV24-1 to TRBJ2-2, with D perhaps TRBD2 (6 bases). Germline V gene lookup returns CDR1 KGHDR and CDR2 SFDVKD. The ends were cut back, 7 bases at V and 1 base at J, with 12 bases in the middle. The CDR3 has 15 residues. In DNA, the CDR3 is TGTGCCACCAGCTCGACTAGGGTGAACACCGGGGAGCTGTTTTTT. Its protein is CATSSTRVNTGELFF.

The V and J genes are TRBV6-5 and TRBJ2-1; TRBD1 aligns across 9 bases. The CDR3 sequence is 14 residues long. Germline values: CDR1 MNHEY, CDR2 SVGAGI. V shed 6 bases and J 4 bases; nucleotides not matched to a gene: 4. DNA for the CDR3: TGTGCCAGCAGGCCCGGGACAGGGTACAATGAGCAGTTCTTC. Translated, it gives CASRPGTGYNEQFF.

J is TRBJ2-4 and V is TRBV7-2, with TRBD1 as a possible D gene (6 bases). From germline, CDR1 is SGHTA and CDR2 FQGNSA. This CDR3 has 15 amino acids. The V end was cut by 8 bases, the J end by 0 bases, with 14 bases between. CDR3 amino acids: CASQDRPLAKNIQYF. The CDR3 coding sequence is TGTGCCAGCCAAGACAGGCCGCTAGCCAAAAACATTCAGTACTTC. The full variable domain, with the rest looked up from reference TRBV7-2 and TRBJ2-4, is GAGVSQSPSNKVTEKGKDVELRCDPISGHTALYWYRQSLGQGLEFLIYFQGNSAPDKSGLPSDRFSAERTGGSVSTLTIQRTQQEDSAVYLCASQDRPLAKNIQYFGAGTRLSVL.